One TCR beta chain is described in this entry. This record comes from a study of blood T cell repertoires in COVID-19. CDR1 and CDR2 (germline): MGHRA, YSYEKL. The CDR3 runs 17 residues. The trim removed 0 bases at V and 2 bases at J, leaving 7 bases unmatched. Sequencing was performed with immunoSEQ multiplex PCR; in TCRdb, only in-frame clones are kept and a portion is missing. Among about 120,000 clones, roughly 82% were seen once, and the ten largest hold around 10%. The chain links TRBV4-1 to TRBJ2-5, with TRBD2 identical over 9 bases. Sequenced material: peripheral blood. The TCR originated in a human donor in a cohort sampled during active COVID-19. CDR3 amino acids: CASSQEVRGGWQETQYF. CDR3 in DNA: TGCGCCAGCAGCCAAGAGGTGCGGGGGGGCTGGCAAGAGACCCAGTACTTC.